The 3 T cell receptor beta chains presented below share a single source sample, sequenced in a study of CD4 T cells in relation to SARS-CoV-2 and coronaviruses. No antigens are known for them. The repertoire was sequenced with immunoSEQ multiplex PCR; TCRdb's copy has only in-frame clones and lacks some. The data contain 20,000 to 25,000 clones, about 71% of them seen just once; the ten biggest clones take up roughly a sixth. Before the COVID-19 pandemic, during about 2011-2019, CD4+ T cells were taken from unexposed donors. CD4+ T cells were isolated from the cells after about nine days of culture. The specimen sequenced was CD4+ T cells from PBMCs, cultured in vitro. All receptors come from a human donor in good health.

This clone was picked up a small number of times. The V call is TRBV25-1, the J call TRBJ2-7, with D perhaps given as TRBD1 or TRBD2 (5 bases each). Trimming left V 6 bases short and J 5 bases short, with 14 bases between. CDR1 MGHDK and CDR2 SYGVNS come from the germline V gene. The CDR3 has 13 amino acids. The CDR3 DNA reads as TGTGCCAGCAGCCCAATGGGGGTCCACGAGCAGTACTTC. Translating gives CASSPMGVHEQYF.

This chain joins TRBV10-3 and TRBJ1-6; 8 positions match TRBD1. Germline V gene data show CDR1 as ENHRY and CDR2 as SYGVKD. CDR3 length: 15 amino acids. With 6 bases clipped from V and 6 bases from J, the junction kept 7 bases outside the gene matches. CDR3 sequence: CAISLTGGSNSPLHF. CDR3 DNA: TGTGCCATCAGCCTCACAGGGGGGAGTAATTCACCCCTCCACTTT.

The chain joins TRBV2 to TRBJ2-5; D not resolved. Germline CDR1 and CDR2: SNHLY and FYNNEI. V gave up 8 bases and J gave up 5 bases, with 9 bases separating them. The CDR3 is made up of 11 amino acids. The CDR3: CASATMETQYF. The CDR3 nucleotides are TGTGCCAGCGCGACGATGGAGACCCAGTACTTC.